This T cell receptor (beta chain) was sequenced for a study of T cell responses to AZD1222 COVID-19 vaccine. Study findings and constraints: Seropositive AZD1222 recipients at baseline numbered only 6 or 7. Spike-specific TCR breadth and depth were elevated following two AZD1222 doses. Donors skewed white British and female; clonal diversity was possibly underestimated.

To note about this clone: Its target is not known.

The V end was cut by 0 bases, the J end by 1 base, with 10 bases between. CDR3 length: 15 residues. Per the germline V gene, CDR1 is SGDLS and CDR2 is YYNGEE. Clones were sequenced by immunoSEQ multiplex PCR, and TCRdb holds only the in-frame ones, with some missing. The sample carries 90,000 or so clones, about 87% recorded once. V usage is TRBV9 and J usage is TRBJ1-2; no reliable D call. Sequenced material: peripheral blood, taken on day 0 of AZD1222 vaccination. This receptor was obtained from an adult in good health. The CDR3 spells CASSVVGGFNYGYTF. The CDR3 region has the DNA TGTGCCAGCAGCGTAGTAGGTGGTTTTAACTATGGCTACACCTTC.